Here is one T cell receptor beta chain with its context. Antigen unknown. PCR employed 60 Vbeta and 13 Jbeta primers. Only in-frame clones appear in the TCRdb table, and some are missing; sequencing was by immunoSEQ multiplex PCR. The sample includes around 93,000 clones, nearly 80% of them seen just once. V lost 1 base and J 3 bases, leaving 10 bases between the germline ends. Germline loops: CDR1 SGHRS, CDR2 YFSETQ. This CDR3 contains 14 residues. Each donor was healthy, and each was a bone marrow donor. The data derive from a study of cytomegalovirus exposure and HLA in healthy donors. Study outcomes and limitations: It was reported that the classifier diagnosed cytomegalovirus status with high specificity and sensitivity in both the original and validation cohorts. Most CMV-associated TCR beta chains were later found to appear HLA-restricted.

The sample was PBMCs. The V call is TRBV5-1, the J call TRBJ1-2; D not resolved. The sequence was obtained from a woman aged 40 to 49 in good health and CMV-seronegative. The CDR3 region has the DNA TGCGCCAGCAGCTTGACAGCATTCGACTATGGCTACACCTTC. Translation: CASSLTAFDYGYTF.